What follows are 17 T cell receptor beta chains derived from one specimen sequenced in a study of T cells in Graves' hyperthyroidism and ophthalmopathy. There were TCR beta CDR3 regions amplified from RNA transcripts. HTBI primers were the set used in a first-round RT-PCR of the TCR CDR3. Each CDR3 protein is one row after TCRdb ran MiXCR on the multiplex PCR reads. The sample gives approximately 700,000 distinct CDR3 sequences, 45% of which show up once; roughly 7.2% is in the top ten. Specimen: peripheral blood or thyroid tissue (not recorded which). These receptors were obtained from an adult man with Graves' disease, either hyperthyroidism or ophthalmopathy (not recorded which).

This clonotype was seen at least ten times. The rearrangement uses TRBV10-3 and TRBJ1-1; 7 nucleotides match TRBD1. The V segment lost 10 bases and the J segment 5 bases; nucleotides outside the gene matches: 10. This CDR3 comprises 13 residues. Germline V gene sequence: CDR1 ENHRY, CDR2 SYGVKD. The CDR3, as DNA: TGTGCCACCCGACAGGGAGGGGATACTGAAGCTTTCTTT. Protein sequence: CATRQGGDTEAFF.

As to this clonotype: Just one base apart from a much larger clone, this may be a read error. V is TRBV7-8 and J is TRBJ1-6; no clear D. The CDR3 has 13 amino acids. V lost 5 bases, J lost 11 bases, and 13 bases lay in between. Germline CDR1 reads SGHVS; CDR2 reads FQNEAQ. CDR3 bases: TGTGCCAGCAGCCCAGATATTAGTCCACCCCTCCACTTT. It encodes CASSPDISPPLHF.

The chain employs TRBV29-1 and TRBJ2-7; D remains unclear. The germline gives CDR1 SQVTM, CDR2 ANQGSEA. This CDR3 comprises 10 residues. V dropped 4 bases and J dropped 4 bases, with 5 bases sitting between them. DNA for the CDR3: TGCAGCGTTGGAGAATACGAGCAGTACTTC. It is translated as CSVGEYEQYF.

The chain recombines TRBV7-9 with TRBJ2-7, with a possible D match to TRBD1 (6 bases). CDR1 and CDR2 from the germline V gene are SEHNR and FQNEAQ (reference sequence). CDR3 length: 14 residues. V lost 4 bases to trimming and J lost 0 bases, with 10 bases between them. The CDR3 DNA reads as TGTGCCAGCAGCTCCCAGGGGCCCTCCTACGAGCAGTACTTC. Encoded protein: CASSSQGPSYEQYF.

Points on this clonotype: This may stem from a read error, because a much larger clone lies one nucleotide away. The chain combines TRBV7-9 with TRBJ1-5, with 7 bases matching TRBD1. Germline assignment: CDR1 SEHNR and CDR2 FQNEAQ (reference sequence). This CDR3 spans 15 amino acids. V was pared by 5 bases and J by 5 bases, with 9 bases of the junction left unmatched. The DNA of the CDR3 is TGTGCCAGCAGCCGAGGACAGGCCGGTGATCAGCCCCAGCATTTT. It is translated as CASSRGQAGDQPQHF.

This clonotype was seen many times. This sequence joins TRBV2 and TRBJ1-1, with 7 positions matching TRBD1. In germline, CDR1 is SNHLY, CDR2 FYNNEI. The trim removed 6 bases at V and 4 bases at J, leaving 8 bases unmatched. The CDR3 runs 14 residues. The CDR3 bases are TGTGCCAGCAGGAACCACGACAGGGTCACTGAAGCTTTCTTT. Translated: CASRNHDRVTEAFF.

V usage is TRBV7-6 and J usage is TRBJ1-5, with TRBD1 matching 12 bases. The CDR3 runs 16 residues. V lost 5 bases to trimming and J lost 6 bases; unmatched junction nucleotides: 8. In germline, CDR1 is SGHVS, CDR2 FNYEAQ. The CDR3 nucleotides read TGTGCCAGCAGCGGGACAGGGGGCGTATGGGGTCAGCCCCAGCATTTT. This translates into CASSGTGGVWGQPQHF.

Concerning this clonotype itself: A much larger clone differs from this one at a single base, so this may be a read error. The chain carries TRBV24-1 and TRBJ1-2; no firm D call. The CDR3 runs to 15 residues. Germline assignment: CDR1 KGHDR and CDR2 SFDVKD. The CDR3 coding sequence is TGTGCCAGCAGTGAGTCGGAACATCTAGTCTATGGCTACACCTTC. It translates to CASSESEHLVYGYTF.

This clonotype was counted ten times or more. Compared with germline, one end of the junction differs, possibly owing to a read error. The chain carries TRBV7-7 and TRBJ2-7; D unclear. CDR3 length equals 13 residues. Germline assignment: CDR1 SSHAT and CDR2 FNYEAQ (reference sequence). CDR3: CASSPLVGYEQYF. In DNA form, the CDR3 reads TGTGCTAGCAGCCCACTCGTGGGGTACGAGCAGTACTTC.

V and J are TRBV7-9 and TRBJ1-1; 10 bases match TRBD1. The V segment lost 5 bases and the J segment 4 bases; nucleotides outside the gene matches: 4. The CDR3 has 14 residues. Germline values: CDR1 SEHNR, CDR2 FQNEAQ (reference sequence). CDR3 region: CASSIWDRGTEAFF. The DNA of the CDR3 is TGTGCCAGCAGCATATGGGACAGGGGCACTGAAGCTTTCTTT. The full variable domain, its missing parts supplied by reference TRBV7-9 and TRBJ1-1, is DTGVSQNPRHKITKRGQNVTFRCDPISEHNRLYWYRQTLGQGPEFLTYFQNEAQLEKSRLLSDRFSAERPKGSFSTLEIQRTEQGDSAMYLCASSIWDRGTEAFFGQGTRLTVV.

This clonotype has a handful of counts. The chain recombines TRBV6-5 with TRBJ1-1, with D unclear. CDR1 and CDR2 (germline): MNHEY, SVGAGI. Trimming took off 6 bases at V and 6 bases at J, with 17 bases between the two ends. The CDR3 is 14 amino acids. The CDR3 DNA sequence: TGTGCCAGCAGAAGATACCTCACTGGCGCTGAAGCTTTCTTT. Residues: CASRRYLTGAEAFF.

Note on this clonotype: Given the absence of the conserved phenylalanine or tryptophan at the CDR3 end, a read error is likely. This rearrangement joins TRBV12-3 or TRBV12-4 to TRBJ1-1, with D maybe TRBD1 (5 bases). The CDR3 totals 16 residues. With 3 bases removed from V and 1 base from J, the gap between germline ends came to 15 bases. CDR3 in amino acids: CASSFKAGQTNTEAFL. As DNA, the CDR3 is TGTGCCAGCAGTTTTAAGGCAGGACAAACGAACACTGAAGCTTTCCTT.

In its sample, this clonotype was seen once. The CDR3 sequence: CASSVTGEACHF. The DNA for the CDR3 is TGTGCCAGCAGCGTTACAGGGGAGGCATGTCATTTT. This chain uses TRBV11-2 with TRBJ1-5, with 7 bases identical to TRBD1. CDR1 and CDR2 from the germline V gene are SGHAT and FQNNGV. This CDR3 contains 12 residues. V gave up 5 bases and J gave up 16 bases; unmatched junction bases: 11.

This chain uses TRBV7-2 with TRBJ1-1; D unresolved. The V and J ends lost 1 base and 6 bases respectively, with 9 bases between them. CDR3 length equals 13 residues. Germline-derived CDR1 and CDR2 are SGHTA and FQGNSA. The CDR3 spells CASSLDFGSEAFF. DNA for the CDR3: TGTGCCAGCAGCTTAGATTTTGGGTCTGAAGCTTTCTTT.

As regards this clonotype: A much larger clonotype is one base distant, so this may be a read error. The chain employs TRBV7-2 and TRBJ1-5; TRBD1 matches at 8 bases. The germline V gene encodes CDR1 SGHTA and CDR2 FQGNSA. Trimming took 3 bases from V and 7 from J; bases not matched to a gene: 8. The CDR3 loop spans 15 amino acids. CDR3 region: CASSFDGRGRQPQHF. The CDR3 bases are TGTGCCAGCAGCTTCGACGGCAGGGGGCGACAGCCCCAGCATTTT.

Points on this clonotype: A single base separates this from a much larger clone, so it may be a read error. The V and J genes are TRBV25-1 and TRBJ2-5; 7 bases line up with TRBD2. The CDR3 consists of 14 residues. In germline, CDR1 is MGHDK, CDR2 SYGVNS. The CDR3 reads CASGSPGGGETQNF. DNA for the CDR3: TGTGCCAGCGGGTCCCCGGGGGGTGGGGAGACCCAGAACTTC.

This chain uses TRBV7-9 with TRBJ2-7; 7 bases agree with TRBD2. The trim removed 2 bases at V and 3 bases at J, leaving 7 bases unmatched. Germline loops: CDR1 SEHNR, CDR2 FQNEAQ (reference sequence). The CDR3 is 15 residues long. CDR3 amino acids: CASSLRGSGDYEQYF. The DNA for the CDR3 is TGTGCCAGCAGCTTACGAGGGAGCGGGGACTACGAGCAGTACTTC.